This T cell receptor beta chain is from a study of sequential checkpoint blockade in melanoma. Study summary: Arm A got nivolumab then ipilimumab; arm B the reverse, 1:1.

Specified treatment: randomized to nivolumab then ipilimumab (arm A) or the reverse (arm B). From thawed PBMCs, live CD3+CD8+ cells negative for CD19 and CD56 were sorted. This CDR3 spans 17 amino acids. Per germline, CDR1 SEHNR and CDR2 FQNEAQ (reference sequence). Trimming stripped 2 bases from V and 0 bases from J, with 16 bases between. The data were produced by immunoSEQ multiplex PCR, yet TCRdb's version contains in-frame clones alone and is incomplete. The data hold approximately 17,000 clones, with 85% to 95% observed a single time. The sample here was CD8+ T cells sorted from blood (inferred from file names), taken from a patient given nivolumab and ipilimumab in sequence. The receptor was derived from a human donor with melanoma. The V call is TRBV7-9, the J call TRBJ1-1; D is unresolved. Here the CDR3 DNA reads TGTGCCAGCAGCTTAAACGCCCGCCATTACATGAACACTGAAGCTTTCTTT. Translated: CASSLNARHYMNTEAFF.